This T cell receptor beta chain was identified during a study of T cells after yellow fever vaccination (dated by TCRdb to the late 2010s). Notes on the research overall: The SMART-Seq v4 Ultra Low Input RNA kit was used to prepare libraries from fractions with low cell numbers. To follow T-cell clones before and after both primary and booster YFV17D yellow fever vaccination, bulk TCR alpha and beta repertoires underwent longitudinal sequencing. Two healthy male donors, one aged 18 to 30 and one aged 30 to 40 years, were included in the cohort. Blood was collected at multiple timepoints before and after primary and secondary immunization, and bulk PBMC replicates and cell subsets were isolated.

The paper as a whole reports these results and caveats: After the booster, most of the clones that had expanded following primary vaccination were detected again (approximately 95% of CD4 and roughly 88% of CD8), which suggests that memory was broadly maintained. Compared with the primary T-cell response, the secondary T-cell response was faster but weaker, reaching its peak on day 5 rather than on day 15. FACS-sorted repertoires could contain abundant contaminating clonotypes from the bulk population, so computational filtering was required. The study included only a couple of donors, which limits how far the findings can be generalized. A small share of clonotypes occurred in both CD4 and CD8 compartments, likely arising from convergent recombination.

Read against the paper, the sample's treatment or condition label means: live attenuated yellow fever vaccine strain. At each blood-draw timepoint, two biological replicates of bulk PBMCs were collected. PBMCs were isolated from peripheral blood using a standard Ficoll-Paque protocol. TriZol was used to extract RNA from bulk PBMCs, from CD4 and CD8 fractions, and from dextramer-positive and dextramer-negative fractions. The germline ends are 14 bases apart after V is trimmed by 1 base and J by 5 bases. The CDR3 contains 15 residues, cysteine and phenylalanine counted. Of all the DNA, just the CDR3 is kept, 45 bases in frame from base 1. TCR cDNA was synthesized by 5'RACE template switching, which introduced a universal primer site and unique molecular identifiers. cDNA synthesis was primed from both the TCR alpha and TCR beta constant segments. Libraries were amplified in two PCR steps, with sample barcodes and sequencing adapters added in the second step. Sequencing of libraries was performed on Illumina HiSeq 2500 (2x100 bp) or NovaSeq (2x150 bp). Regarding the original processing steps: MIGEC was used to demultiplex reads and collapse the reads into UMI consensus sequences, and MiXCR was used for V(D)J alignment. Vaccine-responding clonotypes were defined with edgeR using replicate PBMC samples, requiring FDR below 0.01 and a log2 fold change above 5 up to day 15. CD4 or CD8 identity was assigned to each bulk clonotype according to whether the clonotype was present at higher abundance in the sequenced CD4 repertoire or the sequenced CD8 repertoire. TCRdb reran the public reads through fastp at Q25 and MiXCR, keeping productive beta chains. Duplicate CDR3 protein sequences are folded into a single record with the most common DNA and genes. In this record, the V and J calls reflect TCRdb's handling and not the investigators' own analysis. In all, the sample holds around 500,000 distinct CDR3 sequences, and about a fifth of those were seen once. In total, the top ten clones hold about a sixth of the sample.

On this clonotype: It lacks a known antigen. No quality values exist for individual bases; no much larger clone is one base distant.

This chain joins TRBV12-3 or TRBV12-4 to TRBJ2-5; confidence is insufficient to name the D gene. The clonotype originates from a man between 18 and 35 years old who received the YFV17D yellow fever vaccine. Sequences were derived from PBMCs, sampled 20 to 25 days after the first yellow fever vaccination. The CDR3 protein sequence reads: CASSLGPQGRETQYF. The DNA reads TGTGCCAGCAGTTTAGGTCCCCAAGGCCGGGAGACCCAGTACTTC.